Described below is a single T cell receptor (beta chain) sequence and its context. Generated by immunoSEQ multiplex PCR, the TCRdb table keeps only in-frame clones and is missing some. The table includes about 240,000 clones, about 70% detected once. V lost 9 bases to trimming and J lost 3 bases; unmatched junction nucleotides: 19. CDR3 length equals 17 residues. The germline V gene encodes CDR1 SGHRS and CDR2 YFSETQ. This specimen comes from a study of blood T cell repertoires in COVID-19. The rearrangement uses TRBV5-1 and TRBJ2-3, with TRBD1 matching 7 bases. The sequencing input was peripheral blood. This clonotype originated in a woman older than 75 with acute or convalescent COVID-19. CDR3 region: CATPGSRGRFRTDTQYF. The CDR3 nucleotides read TGCGCCACCCCCGGCTCAAGGGGGCGGTTCCGAACAGATACGCAGTATTTT. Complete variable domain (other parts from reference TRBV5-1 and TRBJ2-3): KAGVTQTPRYLIKTRGQQVTLSCSPISGHRSVSWYQQTPGQGLQFLFEYFSETQRNKGNFPGRFSGRQFSNSRSEMNVSTLELGDSALYLCATPGSRGRFRTDTQYFGPGTRLTVL.